This T cell receptor beta chain was sequenced for a study of T cell changes during pregnancy in multiple sclerosis (dated by TCRdb to between 2017 and 2020). Study-wide context: The study examined how the T cell repertoire changed over the course of pregnancy in women with multiple sclerosis.

On this clone itself: The specificity of this receptor is unknown. Base quality data are lacking; no much larger clone is found one base away.

As encoded in the germline V gene, CDR1 is SGHRS while CDR2 is YFSETQ. Taken from cysteine to phenylalanine, the CDR3 has 17 residues. Only the CDR3 DNA stays, 51 bases, in frame from base 1. V has 4 bases trimmed and J has 7 bases trimmed; junction bases matching no gene number 20. The library was generated by the immunoSEQ multiplex PCR assay. The table was pulled from immuneACCESS by TCRdb, which kept in-frame rearrangements only. Such tables lose some clones; where checked, under half of the loss comes from unresolved V genes, and the rest has no known cause. This sample lists roughly 76,000 clones; approximately 91% were detected once. The biggest ten clones account for almost 0.3% of the sample.

The sequenced sample was CD4+ T cells from peripheral blood mononuclear cells, obtained after pregnancy. The origin of this receptor is a female donor with multiple sclerosis, enrolled in a pregnancy study. The sequence links TRBV5-1 to TRBJ2-7; 7 bases in the middle match TRBD1. The CDR3: CASSLRTGRLDWEEQYF. The nucleotides read TGCGCCAGCAGCCTCCGGACAGGAAGATTGGATTGGGAGGAGCAGTACTTC.